This T cell receptor (beta chain) was observed in a study of T cells in Graves' hyperthyroidism and ophthalmopathy. Researchers took RNA transcripts and amplified the TCR beta CDR3 regions from them. The HTBI primer set served for first-round RT-PCR of the TCR CDR3. Using its own MiXCR run on the multiplex PCR reads, TCRdb lists one record per CDR3 protein. Of 450,000 to 700,000 distinct CDR3 sequences listed, around 42% are singletons. The CDR3 loop spans 15 amino acids. CDR1 is SGDLS, CDR2 YYNGEE, per germline. Trimming took 3 bases from V and 4 from J; bases not matched to a gene: 4. As to this clonotype: Its antigen is undetermined.

Findings and caveats of the study: In blood, most of the thyroid clonotypes expanded above 0.001 were also present. Ophthalmopathy and stable hyperthyroidism were separated by a 13 V-J model.

Researchers barred patients who had uncontrolled infection, other autoimmune disease, pregnancy or lactation. The origin of this receptor is an adult woman with Graves' disease, either hyperthyroidism or ophthalmopathy (not recorded which). The sequenced material came from peripheral blood or thyroid tissue (not recorded which). The chain links TRBV9 to TRBJ1-6, with 7 nucleotides matching TRBD1. CDR3 amino acids: CASSGPGQYNSPLHF. The CDR3, as DNA: TGTGCCAGCAGCGGGCCGGGACAGTATAATTCACCCCTCCACTTT.